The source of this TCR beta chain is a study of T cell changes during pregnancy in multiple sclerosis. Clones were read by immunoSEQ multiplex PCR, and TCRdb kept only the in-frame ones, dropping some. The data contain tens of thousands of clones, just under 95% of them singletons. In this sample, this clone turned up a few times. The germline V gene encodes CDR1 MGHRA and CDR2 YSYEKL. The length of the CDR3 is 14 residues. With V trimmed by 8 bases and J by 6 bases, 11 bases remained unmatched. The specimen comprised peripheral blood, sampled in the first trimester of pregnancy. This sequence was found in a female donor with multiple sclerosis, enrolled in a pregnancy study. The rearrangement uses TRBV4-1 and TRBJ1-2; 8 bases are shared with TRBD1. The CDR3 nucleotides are TGCGCCAGCGGCACCCCGGACAGGGTAGATGGCTACACCTTC. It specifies CASGTPDRVDGYTF.